Presented here are 19 T cell receptor beta chains from one specimen sequenced in a study of T cells in Graves' hyperthyroidism and ophthalmopathy. Researchers took RNA transcripts and amplified the TCR beta CDR3 regions from them. HTBI primers were used for first-round RT-PCR of the TCR CDR3. TCRdb re-analysed the multiplex PCR reads in MiXCR, keeping a single row per CDR3 protein. There are over 400,000 distinct CDR3 sequences in the sample; approximately 22% occur only once, and around 54% lies in the top ten. Sequencing input: blood. The receptors were gathered from a woman in her sixties or seventies with Graves' ophthalmopathy.

This clonotype occurred many times. V is TRBV12-3 or TRBV12-4 and J is TRBJ2-7; D is unresolved. The CDR3 length is 13 residues. Trimming took 5 bases from V and 2 from J, leaving 10 bases between them. CDR3 DNA: TGTGCCAGCAGTGCGGCTAATACCTACGAGCAGTACTTC. Its translation: CASSAANTYEQYF.

There are a few counts of this clonotype. The V gene is TRBV7-9, the J gene TRBJ2-5; 7 bases are a match to TRBD1. V gave up 6 bases and J gave up 2 bases; unmatched junction bases: 9. The CDR3 contains 15 residues. Germline CDR1 and CDR2: SEHNR and FQNEAQ (reference sequence). The CDR3 sequence: CASSIGQVLQETQYF. DNA of the CDR3: TGTGCCAGCAGTATCGGACAGGTCCTTCAAGAGACCCAGTACTTC.

The chain carries TRBV7-2 and TRBJ2-4, with D possibly matching TRBD2 (6 bases). Trimming removed 5 bases at V and 8 bases at J, with 22 bases between. From germline, CDR1 is SGHTA and CDR2 FQGNSA. The CDR3 extends over 16 amino acids. The CDR3 reads CASSPSPGDPRDIQYF. Here the CDR3 DNA reads TGTGCCAGCAGCCCCAGTCCGGGGGACCCCAGAGACATTCAGTACTTC.

The DNA of the CDR3 is TGTGCCAGCAGCCCCTGGACTAGCGGGAGAAGGAAAACCGGGGAGCTGTTTTTT. Its translation is CASSPWTSGRRKTGELFF. V usage is TRBV7-9 and J usage is TRBJ2-2, with 13 bases aligning to TRBD2. The germline V gene encodes CDR1 SEHNR and CDR2 FQNEAQ (reference sequence). J gave up 5 bases and V 5 bases, and 11 bases lay outside the gene matches. The CDR3 sequence is 18 residues long.

The chain employs TRBV12-5 and TRBJ2-1; tentatively, D is TRBD2 (5 bases). V gave up 1 base and J gave up 0 bases, with 16 bases separating them. The CDR3 covers 18 residues. Germline CDR1 reads LGHNT; CDR2 reads FRNRAP. CDR3 sequence: CASGLGIWTLYSYNEQFF. In DNA, the CDR3 is TGTGCTAGTGGTTTGGGAATTTGGACTCTATACTCCTACAATGAGCAGTTCTTC.

The chain carries TRBV6-2 or TRBV6-3 and TRBJ2-7, with D tentatively TRBD2 (5 bases). Deletions cut 2 bases from V and 0 bases from J, with 14 bases between. CDR3 length: 16 residues. Germline loops: CDR1 MNHEY, CDR2 SVGEGT. Written as DNA, the CDR3 is TGTGCCAGCAGTTACCCCGAGCGGATAATCTCCTACGAGCAGTACTTC. As protein: CASSYPERIISYEQYF.

This clonotype was picked up a small number of times. This chain uses TRBV12-5 with TRBJ2-1; the match to TRBD2 covers 10 bases. J was trimmed by 7 bases and V by 6 bases; bases with no gene match: 12. The CDR3 is made up of 16 amino acids. The germline gives CDR1 LGHNT, CDR2 FRNRAP. The CDR3 sequence: CASGPRGSGRANEQFF. The CDR3 DNA follows: TGTGCTAGTGGCCCCCGGGGGAGCGGGAGGGCGAATGAGCAGTTCTTC.

In its sample, this clonotype was seen a few times. J is TRBJ2-5 and V is TRBV3-1; the D call may be TRBD1 or TRBD2 (7 bases each). The CDR3 extends over 15 amino acids. V was clipped by 4 bases and J by 0 bases, with 12 bases between them. Germline V gene sequence: CDR1 LGHDT, CDR2 YNNKEL (reference sequence). In DNA, the CDR3 is TGTGCCAGCAGCCTCGGGGGGACAGACCAAGAGACCCAGTACTTC. Translating it yields CASSLGGTDQETQYF.

The chain joins TRBV4-1 to TRBJ2-7; D call uncertain. The germline gives CDR1 MGHRA, CDR2 YSYEKL. V was clipped by 0 bases and J by 2 bases, with 11 bases between them. The CDR3 extends over 15 amino acids. The CDR3 region has the DNA TGCGCCAGCAGCCAAGAGAGCCTGAGAACCTACGAGCAGTACTTC. Protein: CASSQESLRTYEQYF.

This clonotype was observed a handful of times. The chain recombines TRBV7-9 with TRBJ2-2; 8 bases map to TRBD2. J lost 4 bases, V lost 4 bases, and 5 bases had no gene match. The germline gives CDR1 SEHNR, CDR2 FQNEAQ (reference sequence). This CDR3 is built from 15 residues. The CDR3, as DNA: TGTGCCAGCAGCTCACCGAGCGGGAGCACCGGGGAGCTGTTTTTT. It codes for CASSSPSGSTGELFF.

The CDR3 loop reads CASSSPGLKLFF. The CDR3, as DNA: TGTGCCAGCAGTTCCCCCGGGTTAAAACTGTTTTTT. The J gene is TRBJ1-4, the V gene TRBV28; D ambiguous. Germline CDR1 reads MDHEN; CDR2 reads SYDVKM. V was shortened by 4 bases and J by 10 bases, with 10 bases between the two germline ends. The CDR3 covers 12 residues. The full variable domain, its missing parts supplied by reference TRBV28 and TRBJ1-4, is DVKVTQSSRYLVKRTGEKVFLECVQDMDHENMFWYRQDPGLGLRLIYFSYDVKMKEKGDIPEGYSVSREKKERFSLILESASTNQTSMYLCASSSPGLKLFFGSGTQLSVL.

In this sample, this clonotype turned up a few times. V and J are TRBV3-1 and TRBJ2-7; 7 bases are shared with TRBD2. The CDR3 totals 14 residues. J lost 5 bases, V lost 5 bases, and 9 bases had no gene match. From germline, CDR1 is LGHDT and CDR2 YNNKEL (reference sequence). CDR3 sequence: CASSATGGVDEQYF. The DNA for the CDR3 is TGTGCCAGCAGCGCGACGGGGGGAGTTGACGAGCAGTACTTC.

This clonotype appeared a single time. This rearrangement joins TRBV20-1 to TRBJ1-2; D is possibly TRBD1 (6 bases). Per the germline V gene, CDR1 is DFQATT and CDR2 is SNEGSKA (reference sequence). V shed 5 bases and J shed 7 bases, with 14 bases lying between them. This CDR3 spans 12 amino acids. The CDR3 DNA sequence: TGCAGTGCTGCACGGGGGCGGAGTGGCTACACCTTC. Its protein is CSAARGRSGYTF.

This chain connects TRBV6-1 to TRBJ2-7; TRBD1 aligns across 8 bases. This CDR3 has 14 amino acids. The V gene end was trimmed by 9 bases and the J gene end by 5 bases; junction bases not matched to a gene: 12. CDR1 and CDR2 (germline): MNHNS, SASEGT. The chain's CDR3 is CASRARTGRHEQYF. The CDR3 coding sequence is TGTGCCAGTAGGGCCCGGACAGGGAGGCACGAGCAGTACTTC.

The chain couples TRBV12-3 or TRBV12-4 to TRBJ1-3, with 7 bases identical to TRBD1. V shed 11 bases, J shed 2 bases, and the junction held 3 bases outside the gene matches. The CDR3 has 12 amino acids. The CDR3 DNA is TGTGCCTGCGACAGGGCTGGAAACACCATATATTTT. Protein: CACDRAGNTIYF.

This clonotype was detected a few times. V gene TRBV28 combines with J gene TRBJ2-1; no clear D. CDR1 MDHEN and CDR2 SYDVKM come from the germline V gene. V was shortened by 7 bases and J by 2 bases, with 9 bases between the two germline ends. The CDR3 consists of 13 residues. CDR3 nucleotide sequence: TGTGCCAGCACCGAAGTAACCTACAATGAGCAGTTCTTC. It codes for CASTEVTYNEQFF.

This clonotype came up a few times. In DNA form, the CDR3 reads TGTGCCAGCAGGCGTAGCGCCACCAGAATGGGCGAGCAGTACTTC. Protein sequence: CASRRSATRMGEQYF. The chain joins TRBV6-2 or TRBV6-3 to TRBJ2-7; D may be TRBD2 (5 bases). V was cut by 6 bases and J by 6 bases, with 21 bases left in between. The CDR3 sequence is 15 residues long. From germline, CDR1 is MNHEY and CDR2 SVGEGT.

V and J are TRBV19 and TRBJ2-1; 7 bases align to TRBD1. Germline lookup yields CDR1 LNHDA and CDR2 SQIVND (reference sequence). CDR3 length equals 15 residues. Trimming removed 4 bases from V and 7 bases from J; junction bases left unmatched: 10. CDR3 nucleotide sequence: TGTGCCAGTAGTACAAACGACAGGGTCTTTAATGAGCAGTTCTTC. This gives the protein CASSTNDRVFNEQFF.

The chain couples TRBV20-1 to TRBJ1-1, with D hard to call. V lost 1 base, J lost 11 bases, and 17 bases lay in between. The CDR3 length is 13 residues. CDR1 is DFQATT and CDR2 is SNEGSKA in the germline V gene (reference sequence). The CDR3 DNA reads as TGCAGTGCTAGAGTGGTAGGGAAAGGGTATGCTTTCTTT. Encoded protein: CSARVVGKGYAFF.